This T cell receptor (beta chain) was sequenced during a study of glioma-infiltrating T cells after dendritic cell vaccination. General study findings and limits: TCR clonality showed no direct relationship with survival.

The CDR3 loop spans 16 amino acids. Losses at the gene ends were 0 bases for V and 3 bases for J; bases not matched to a gene: 4. Germline values: CDR1 LGHNA, CDR2 YNFKEQ. TCRB CDR3 was amplified from 2 ug genomic DNA or less. Primers: 60 V beta forward and 13 J beta reverse. The method was immunoSEQ multiplex PCR; TCRdb's version includes in-frame clones alone and lacks a portion of them. The sample has roughly 100,000 clones, 80% to 90% seen once. This clone has a handful of counts. Its specificity is not known. The input for sequencing was blood, taken before dendritic cell vaccination. J is TRBJ2-3 and V is TRBV4-2; 9 bases align to TRBD2. This clonotype was obtained from a human donor with glioblastoma. The CDR3 here is CASSQEVLAGTDTQYF. In nucleotides, the CDR3 is TGTGCCAGCAGCCAAGAGGTCCTAGCGGGAACAGATACGCAGTATTTT.